These 15 T cell receptor beta chains were sequenced from one sample in a study of high-grade serous ovarian cancer treatment subgroups. Measured with immunoSEQ multiplex PCR; TCRdb has only the in-frame clones, and not every one. Among 10,000 to 13,000 clones, around 86% were seen once, and the ten largest hold under 8%. Tumor samples were obtained before definitive surgery or chemotherapy. The sample comprised tumor tissue. These receptors originate from a human donor with high-grade serous ovarian cancer.

The V call is TRBV5-4, the J call TRBJ2-1, with D perhaps TRBD2 (6 bases). Germline loops: CDR1 SGHNT, CDR2 YYREEE (reference sequence). This CDR3 contains 16 residues. Trimming pared 7 bases from V and 0 bases from J, leaving 17 bases between. CDR3 nucleotides: TGTGCCAGCGGGGGTAGCGGACTGAGCTCCTACAATGAGCAGTTCTTC. Protein sequence: CASGGSGLSSYNEQFF.

The chain recombines TRBV14 with TRBJ2-3; TRBD2 might be the D (5 bases). V dropped 4 bases and J dropped 8 bases, with 16 bases sitting between them. Per the germline V gene, CDR1 is SGHDN and CDR2 is FVKESK. This CDR3 contains 14 residues. The CDR3 sequence is CASSRLEGLATQYF. The DNA of the CDR3 is TGTGCCAGCAGCCGACTTGAAGGGCTAGCTACGCAGTATTTT.

This clone was observed once. The chain links TRBV27 to TRBJ1-2, with no clear D. The CDR3 runs to 13 residues. Germline V lookup: CDR1 MNHEY, CDR2 SMNVEV (reference sequence). V lost 2 bases and J 1 base, leaving 5 bases between the germline ends. The CDR3 here is CASSLGFNYGYTF. The CDR3 DNA follows: TGTGCCAGCAGTTTAGGGTTTAACTATGGCTACACCTTC.

By share of the sample, this clone is medium-sized. The CDR3 DNA reads as TGTGCCAGCAGCCAAACTAGCGGGAGGTCAAATGAGCAGTTCTTC. This translates into CASSQTSGRSNEQFF. The chain carries TRBV9 and TRBJ2-1; TRBD2 agrees at 12 bases. Per germline, CDR1 SGDLS and CDR2 YYNGEE. Trimming removed 4 bases from V and 7 bases from J; junction bases left unmatched: 6. CDR3 length: 15 amino acids.

The chain joins TRBV4-1 to TRBJ1-2, with 7 bases matching TRBD1. V trimming: 4 bases; J trimming: 2 bases; junction bases outside the gene matches: 7. The CDR3 runs 15 residues. The germline V gene has CDR1 MGHRA and CDR2 YSYEKL. CDR3 residues: CASSPRDSMNYGYTF. In nucleotides, the CDR3 is TGCGCCAGCAGCCCCCGGGACAGCATGAACTATGGCTACACCTTC.

The rearrangement links TRBV19 to TRBJ2-7, with 9 nucleotides matching TRBD2. V lost 5 bases to trimming and J lost 7 bases; unmatched junction nucleotides: 6. The CDR3 spans 13 residues. CDR1 and CDR2 from the germline V gene are LNHDA and SQIVND (reference sequence). The CDR3 loop reads CASSARLADEQYF. In nucleotides, the CDR3 is TGTGCCAGTAGTGCCCGACTAGCGGATGAGCAGTACTTC.

The chain links TRBV7-9 to TRBJ2-5, with 7 bases lining up with TRBD1. Trimming at V came to 5 bases and at J to 1 base, leaving 4 bases not matched to a gene. CDR1 and CDR2 from the germline V gene are SEHNR and FQNEAQ (reference sequence). The CDR3 consists of 14 residues. The CDR3 sequence is CASSLGDSQETQYF. The CDR3 DNA sequence: TGTGCCAGCAGCCTAGGGGACAGCCAAGAGACCCAGTACTTC.

The chain couples TRBV28 to TRBJ2-7; D is undetermined. Germline V CDR1 and CDR2: MDHEN, SYDVKM. CDR3 size: 12 residues. V was pared by 3 bases and J by 5 bases, with 8 bases between. CDR3 loop: CASSFGSDEQYF. For the CDR3, the DNA is TGTGCCAGCAGTTTTGGCTCAGACGAGCAGTACTTC.

The rearrangement uses TRBV18 and TRBJ2-2; no clear D gene. Germline V gene lookup returns CDR1 KGHSH and CDR2 LQKENI. The CDR3 extends over 17 amino acids. Trimming took off 4 bases at V and 0 bases at J, with 15 bases between the two ends. CDR3 protein: CASSRNALGANTGELFF. In DNA form, the CDR3 reads TGTGCCAGCTCACGTAACGCCCTCGGAGCGAACACCGGGGAGCTGTTTTTT.

The chain links TRBV30 to TRBJ2-4, with D perhaps matching TRBD2 (7 bases). The V gene's germline CDR1 is GTSNPN and CDR2 SVGIG (reference sequence). Deletions cut 6 bases from V and 8 bases from J, with 20 bases between. CDR3 length: 14 amino acids. The CDR3 nucleotides are TGTGCCTGCACCCCCGGGGGGCTTACGGACATTCAGTACTTC. Protein product: CACTPGGLTDIQYF. Supplemented by reference TRBV30 and TRBJ2-4, the full variable domain reads SQTIHQWPATLVQPVGSPLSLECTVEGTSNPNLYWYRQAAGRGLQLLFYSVGIGQISSEVPQNLSASRPQDRQFILSSKKLLLSDSGFYLCACTPGGLTDIQYFGAGTRLSVL.

This chain links TRBV6-6 with TRBJ1-5, with D tentatively TRBD1 (5 bases). Germline assignment: CDR1 MNHNY and CDR2 SVGAGI (reference sequence). CDR3 size: 12 residues. V was shortened by 8 bases and J by 7 bases, with 12 bases between the two germline ends. CDR3 sequence: CASGLGGQPQHF. The CDR3 DNA reads TGTGCCAGCGGATTGGGGGGGCAGCCCCAGCATTTT.

The gene calls are TRBV28 and TRBJ1-5, with 7 bases aligning to TRBD1. Germline values: CDR1 MDHEN, CDR2 SYDVKM. The CDR3 consists of 13 residues. V shed 8 bases and J 5 bases; nucleotides not matched to a gene: 6. CDR3 coding DNA: TGTGCCAGCCGGATTCAGGGGGATCAGCCCCAGCATTTT. It is translated as CASRIQGDQPQHF. The full variable domain, its missing parts supplied by reference TRBV28 and TRBJ1-5, is DVKVTQSSRYLVKRTGEKVFLECVQDMDHENMFWYRQDPGLGLRLIYFSYDVKMKEKGDIPEGYSVSREKKERFSLILESASTNQTSMYLCASRIQGDQPQHFGDGTRLSIL.

The CDR3 DNA is TGTGCCAGCAGTGGCCGCCTTAATCAGCCCCAGCATTTT. Residues: CASSGRLNQPQHF. V gene TRBV2 combines with J gene TRBJ1-5, with unresolved D. V was pared by 4 bases and J by 4 bases, with 8 bases between. The CDR3 length is 13 residues. Germline-derived CDR1 and CDR2 are SNHLY and FYNNEI. The complete variable domain, with remaining parts taken from reference TRBV2 and TRBJ1-5, reads EPEVTQTPSHQVTQMGQEVILRCVPISNHLYFYWYRQILGQKVEFLVSFYNNEISEKSEIFDDQFSVERPDGSNFTLKIRSTKLEDSAMYFCASSGRLNQPQHFGDGTRLSIL.

The chain couples TRBV7-8 to TRBJ2-5, with no clear D. In germline, CDR1 is SGHVS, CDR2 FQNEAQ. Trimming pared 0 bases from V and 5 bases from J, leaving 10 bases between. This CDR3 has 14 amino acids. CDR3 sequence: CASSLAEGWETQYF. DNA for the CDR3: TGTGCCAGCAGCTTAGCTGAAGGGTGGGAGACCCAGTACTTC.

J is TRBJ2-2 and V is TRBV29-1; D is uncertain. The CDR3 has 12 amino acids. From germline, CDR1 is SQVTM and CDR2 ANQGSEA. The germline V and J ends were trimmed by 6 bases and 5 bases, with 10 bases remaining between them. CDR3 sequence (DNA): TGCAGCGTACCCCTTCCTACCGGGGAGCTGTTTTTT. Protein: CSVPLPTGELFF.